This TCR beta chain was documented in a study of T cell responses to AZD1222 COVID-19 vaccine (dated by TCRdb to the early 2020s). About the study as a whole: AZD1222 recipients given second doses at about 4 weeks or at about 12 weeks were pooled, since spike-specific TCR depth and breadth were not found to differ between the two schedules. A total of around 240 trial participants underwent TCR sequencing, of whom some 210 received two doses of AZD1222 and some 25 received two doses of the MenACWY control vaccine. Trial participants were enrolled by age into subgroups of 18-55, 56-69 and 70-plus years, and roughly 150, 30 and 60 TCR-sequenced participants, respectively, were included in these subgroups.

According to the study, the label for this sample's time point signals: baseline before first vaccination. Vaccinee samples were obtained from the UK trials COV001 and COV002, which included a single-blind randomized controlled phase 2/3 trial of AZD1222 (ChAdOx1 nCoV-19) in healthy adults. For TCRbeta chain sequencing, PBMC samples from trial participants were taken at day 0 and at day 28 after the second dose. V is trimmed back by 0 bases and J by 6 bases, and the junction contains 4 bases that no gene match accounts for. In the germline V gene, CDR1 corresponds to LGHNA and CDR2 to YNFKEQ. The CDR3 holds 14 amino acids from the cysteine to the phenylalanine. Of all the DNA, just the CDR3 is kept, 42 bases in frame from base 1. To note about this clone: The antigen it recognizes is unknown. Base-call qualities are not available, and no considerably larger clone is one nucleotide away.

What the authors observed across the whole study: The vaccine-associated CD4 TCRs covered the entire spike protein, and the dominant responses fell in regions 160-218 and 743-854. Because no samples from the day 14 peak response were available, repertoires could be characterized only after the peak T cell response. After two AZD1222 doses, spike-specific TCR breadth and depth were significantly higher than at day 0 and than in MenACWY recipients. The 56-69-year group was small, and its depth increase did not reach significance, likely because of low power. Nearly half of unique spike-specific TCRs reportedly recognized epitopes outside regions mutated in the B.1.351 and B.1.1.7 variants. Conclusions about previously exposed vaccinees are limited, since just a handful of AZD1222 recipients were seropositive for SARS-CoV-2 at baseline. Most participants were white British and females outnumbered males, and the authors suggested that clonal diversity may have been underestimated.

The CDR3 regions of human TCRbeta chains were subjected to immunosequencing. The paper's data handling went like this. Repertoire TCRs were checked for matches against a reference library of SARS-CoV-2-specific TCRs that had been generated using the MIRA antigen-specificity platform. Breadth meant the fraction of unique TCRs that were SARS-CoV-2-associated, whereas depth meant the fraction of total T cells that were SARS-CoV-2-associated. Using the MIRA data, every spike-specific TCR was mapped to the spike region that the TCR reacted to and assigned to either a CD4 or a CD8 class. Log10-transformed breadth and depth values were compared by one-way ANOVA with Sidak's multiple comparisons tests. Held by TCRdb, this immuneACCESS table contains in-frame sequences only and omits some clones. Under half of the omission traces to an unresolved V gene where checked; the cause of the rest is unknown. The D gene and trimming were derived from the DNA, and the V and J assignments and clone size from that table. The sample data list some 200,000 clones, and approximately 90% of these were observed just once. The ten largest make up approximately 0.97% of the sample.

This material consisted of peripheral blood, taken on day 0 of AZD1222 vaccination. The receptor chain draws on TRBV4-2 and TRBJ1-2; 7 central nucleotides agree with TRBD1. This TCR came from an adult in good health. The DNA sequence follows: TGTGCCAGCAGCCAAGATCGAGGGGGCCATGGCTACACCTTC. Its product reads: CASSQDRGGHGYTF.